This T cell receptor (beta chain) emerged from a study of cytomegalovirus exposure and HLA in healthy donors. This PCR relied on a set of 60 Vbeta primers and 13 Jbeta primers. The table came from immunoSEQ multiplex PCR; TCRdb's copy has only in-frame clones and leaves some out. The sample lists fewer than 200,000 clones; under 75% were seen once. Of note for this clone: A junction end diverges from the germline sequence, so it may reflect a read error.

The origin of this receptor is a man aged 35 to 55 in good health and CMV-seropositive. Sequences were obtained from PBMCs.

The CDR3 DNA follows: TGTTCCAGCAACAACAGGGCCGATAATGAAAAACTGTTTTTT. Translated, it gives CSSNNRADNEKLFF. This chain connects TRBV7-9 to TRBJ1-4; possible D gene TRBD1, 6 bases. The CDR3 has 14 residues. CDR1 is SEHNR, CDR2 FQNEAQ, per germline (reference sequence).